Each of the 18 T cell receptor beta chains below was sequenced from the same sample in a study of response to subunit inactivated influenza vaccine. One entry per CDR3 protein results from TCRdb running MiXCR on the RT-PCR reads. The table has 250,000 to 350,000 distinct CDR3 sequences, approximately 20% seen once. Sample: PBMCs from blood, taken approximately 22 months after vaccination. All receptors derive from a man between 50 and 70 years old who received an inactivated influenza vaccine.

The sample holds many counts of this clonotype. The rearrangement uses TRBV9 and TRBJ1-5; D call uncertain. CDR3 size: 14 residues. V shed 5 bases and J shed 1 base, with 10 bases lying between them. Germline V gives CDR1 SGDLS, CDR2 YYNGEE. The CDR3 is CASRDGWSNQPQHF. The CDR3 bases are TGTGCCAGCAGGGATGGATGGAGCAATCAGCCCCAGCATTTT.

V usage is TRBV10-3 and J usage is TRBJ1-1, with TRBD1 matching 9 bases. With 6 bases clipped from V and 3 bases from J, the junction kept 5 bases outside the gene matches. This CDR3 is built from 14 residues. Germline assignment: CDR1 ENHRY and CDR2 SYGVKD. The CDR3 loop reads CAIRETGGDTEAFF. CDR3 nucleotide sequence: TGTGCCATCAGGGAGACAGGGGGGGACACTGAAGCTTTCTTT.

V is TRBV10-3 and J is TRBJ2-5, with D possibly matching TRBD2 (5 bases). V was shortened by 10 bases and J by 1 base, with 13 bases between the two germline ends. The CDR3 consists of 13 residues. Germline-derived CDR1 and CDR2 are ENHRY and SYGVKD. CDR3 loop: CASRTSLQETQYF. The CDR3 DNA is TGTGCCAGCCGAACTAGTCTCCAAGAGACCCAGTACTTC.

The chain links TRBV4-2 to TRBJ2-1; 8 nucleotides agree with TRBD2. From germline, CDR1 is LGHNA and CDR2 YNFKEQ. V trimming: 6 bases; J trimming: 9 bases; junction bases outside the gene matches: 13. The CDR3 is 15 amino acids. The CDR3, as DNA: TGTGCCAGCAGGGAACTAGCGGTCGCATCAGGTGAGCAGTTCTTC. It codes for CASRELAVASGEQFF.

This clonotype showed up many times. The chain carries TRBV7-9 and TRBJ1-2, with a weak D call TRBD1 (5 bases). The V and J ends lost 5 bases and 0 bases respectively, with 13 bases between them. The CDR3 covers 15 residues. Germline V gene data show CDR1 as SEHNR and CDR2 as FQNEAQ (reference sequence). Written as DNA, the CDR3 is TGTGCCAGCAGCGCGGGGGGTTTCACTAACTATGGCTACACCTTC. Translating it yields CASSAGGFTNYGYTF.

This clonotype was detected many times. This may come from a read error, since a much larger clone is one base off. This chain joins TRBV11-2 and TRBJ1-6; D gene unclear. The CDR3 has 16 residues. The germline CDR1 and CDR2 sequences are SGHAT and FQNNGV. The CDR3 loop reads CASSLVSGPRHPPPHF. CDR3 nucleotide sequence: TGTGCCAGCAGCTTAGTCTCCGGGCCGCGTCACCCACCCCCCCACTTT.

The chain has TRBV5-1 and TRBJ1-2; D is possibly TRBD1 (6 bases). The CDR3 length is 14 residues. Germline loops: CDR1 SGHRS, CDR2 YFSETQ. With 4 bases removed from V and 4 bases from J, the gap between germline ends came to 14 bases. This chain's CDR3 is CASSEATGSYGYTF. Here the CDR3 DNA reads TGCGCCAGCAGCGAGGCTACAGGGAGCTATGGCTACACCTTC.

A few counts support this clonotype. V usage is TRBV4-2 and J usage is TRBJ2-5, with TRBD2 matching over 10 bases. The CDR3 covers 16 residues. V lost 3 bases, J lost 1 base, and 5 bases stayed unmatched. Per germline, CDR1 LGHNA and CDR2 YNFKEQ. The CDR3 nucleotides read TGTGCCAGCAGCCAGACTTGGACTAGCGGCCAAGAGACCCAGTACTTC. It codes for CASSQTWTSGQETQYF.

This clonotype was found a few times. The CDR3 region has the DNA TGTGCCAGCAGCTCACTCTGGGCGGGTGCCCCCTACGAGCAGTACTTC. It yields the protein CASSSLWAGAPYEQYF. The rearrangement uses TRBV27 and TRBJ2-7; D is possibly TRBD2 (5 bases). The CDR3 is 16 amino acids. Germline CDR1 reads MNHEY; CDR2 reads SMNVEV (reference sequence). V lost 6 bases to trimming and J lost 2 bases, with 20 bases between them.

This clonotype turned up a few times. The genes are TRBV4-1 and TRBJ1-2; D unclear. This CDR3 is built from 12 residues. V dropped 0 bases and J dropped 9 bases, with 8 bases sitting between them. Germline CDR1 reads MGHRA; CDR2 reads YSYEKL. CDR3 sequence (DNA): TGCGCCAGCAGCCAAGATCTTCGGAGCTACACCTTC. It is translated as CASSQDLRSYTF.

The chain couples TRBV29-1 to TRBJ1-1; 7 bases agree with TRBD1. This CDR3 contains 14 residues. With V trimmed by 7 bases and J by 0 bases, 8 bases remained unmatched. CDR1 is SQVTM and CDR2 is ANQGSEA in the germline V gene. The CDR3 coding sequence is TGCAGCGCTTGGACAGGAAGGTTGAACACTGAAGCTTTCTTT. Its translation is CSAWTGRLNTEAFF.

This chain joins TRBV24-1 and TRBJ1-1; no firm D call. Germline CDR1 KGHDR, CDR2 SFDVKD. This CDR3 has 13 residues. Between the trimmed V and J ends, which lost 7 bases and 1 base, there was a span of 9 bases. CDR3 sequence reads: CATRGGRNTEAFF. CDR3 sequence (DNA): TGTGCCACCAGAGGCGGGAGGAACACTGAAGCTTTCTTT.

The chain joins TRBV20-1 to TRBJ2-1, with no clear D. The length of the CDR3 is 13 residues. Trimming removed 3 bases from V and 3 bases from J, with 9 bases in between. Germline CDR1 DFQATT, CDR2 SNEGSKA (reference sequence). CDR3 bases: TGCAGTGCTAGGGATCTCCACTACAATGAGCAGTTCTTC. Translation gives CSARDLHYNEQFF.

This sequence joins TRBV24-1 and TRBJ2-3; 10 bases line up with TRBD2. Looked up from germline, CDR1 is KGHDR and CDR2 is SFDVKD. J was trimmed by 3 bases and V by 4 bases; bases with no gene match: 6. The CDR3 sequence is 16 residues long. The CDR3 is CATSETGTSATDTQYF. Here the CDR3 DNA reads TGTGCCACCAGTGAGACCGGGACTAGCGCTACAGATACGCAGTATTTT.

J is TRBJ2-1 and V is TRBV7-2; tentative D call: TRBD1 (6 bases). V gave up 4 bases and J gave up 4 bases, with 14 bases separating them. Germline-derived CDR1 and CDR2 are SGHTA and FQGNSA. The CDR3 has 15 amino acids. CDR3 nucleotide sequence: TGTGCCAGCAGCTCGTCGGGACATAGATACAATGAGCAGTTCTTC. It is translated as CASSSSGHRYNEQFF. Complete variable domain (other parts from reference TRBV7-2 and TRBJ2-1): GAGVSQSPSNKVTEKGKDVELRCDPISGHTALYWYRQSLGQGLEFLIYFQGNSAPDKSGLPSDRFSAERTGGSVSTLTIQRTQQEDSAVYLCASSSSGHRYNEQFFGPGTRLTVL.

This clonotype was counted only a few times. This rearrangement joins TRBV7-2 to TRBJ2-1; possibly TRBD2 for D (6 bases). This CDR3 is 17 amino acids long. The V end lost 1 base, the J end lost 6 bases, and 19 bases lay between the germline ends. Germline V gene sequence: CDR1 SGHTA, CDR2 FQGNSA. DNA of the CDR3: TGTGCCAGCAGCTTAGGAGTCTGGGGACTCCAGAGCAATGAGCAGTTCTTC. Amino acid sequence: CASSLGVWGLQSNEQFF.

V and J are TRBV2 and TRBJ2-1; D call uncertain. Germline V gene lookup returns CDR1 SNHLY and CDR2 FYNNEI. V shed 2 bases and J shed 6 bases, with 8 bases lying between them. The CDR3 has 13 residues. CDR3 region: CASSEFGINEQFF. The CDR3 coding sequence is TGTGCCAGCAGTGAATTCGGCATCAATGAGCAGTTCTTC.

As regards this clonotype: This may be a read error, as it is one base from a much larger clone. The CDR3 DNA reads as TGTGCCAGCAGTCAGGAGTATGGCTACACCTTC. Translated, it gives CASSQEYGYTF. This chain uses TRBV6-1 with TRBJ1-2; no reliable D call. The V gene lost 5 bases and the J gene lost 5 bases, with 6 bases spanning the gap. CDR1 is MNHNS, CDR2 SASEGT, per germline. CDR3 length: 11 amino acids.